This T cell receptor beta chain came from a study of CD8 T cells in Susac syndrome. Reverse transcription of roughly 0.5 to 1 ug RNA was performed with random hexamers. TCRdb called the immunoSEQ multiplex PCR reads again in MiXCR, with one record for every CDR3 protein. The table records about 300,000 distinct CDR3 sequences, 89% of them present only once. The CDR3 covers 15 residues. V lost 3 bases to trimming and J lost 7 bases; unmatched junction nucleotides: 12. Germline V CDR1 and CDR2: DFQATT, SNEGSKA (reference sequence). V usage is TRBV20-1 and J usage is TRBJ2-7; 10 bases map to TRBD1. The sequence derives from a human donor with multiple sclerosis. The sequenced sample was CD8+ T cells from PBMCs. Here the CDR3 DNA reads TGCAGTGCTAGCCTAACCGGGACAGGGGCTGGGGAGCAGTACTTC. This gives the protein CSASLTGTGAGEQYF.